These T cell receptor beta chains were read from a single sample in a study of T cell responses to AZD1222 COVID-19 vaccine. Only in-frame clones appear in the TCRdb table, and some are missing; sequencing was by immunoSEQ multiplex PCR. The sample yields some 140,000 clones, 92% seen once. The material sequenced was peripheral blood, taken on day 0 of AZD1222 vaccination. All receptors come from an adult in good health. The conserved cysteine and the conserved F or W are not part of the CDR3 here. The order of the fields is V gene, J gene, CDR3 protein.

v_gene: TRBV28; j_gene: TRBJ2-3; CDR3aa: ASGVAGPLVSTQY
v_gene: TRBV28; j_gene: TRBJ2-7; CDR3aa: ASREVERSYEQY
v_gene: TRBV4-1; j_gene: TRBJ1-2; CDR3aa: ASSQSQRDYGYT
v_gene: TRBV29-1; j_gene: TRBJ2-7; CDR3aa: SAEGGPTYEQY
v_gene: TRBV10-3; j_gene: TRBJ2-7; CDR3aa: AISEGEGTSAYEQY
v_gene: TRBV4-3; j_gene: TRBJ1-2; CDR3aa: ASSQRGGGYGYT
v_gene: TRBV5-3; j_gene: TRBJ2-1; CDR3aa: ARSLAWDNEQF
v_gene: TRBV5-1; j_gene: TRBJ2-7; CDR3aa: ASSLGGGYDEQY
v_gene: TRBV3-1/TRBV3-2; j_gene: TRBJ2-5; CDR3aa: ASSPARVQETQY
v_gene: TRBV4-2; j_gene: TRBJ1-4; CDR3aa: ASSQATGEKLF
v_gene: TRBV6-6; j_gene: TRBJ2-7; CDR3aa: ASSYWTAYEQY
v_gene: TRBV5-1; j_gene: TRBJ2-3; CDR3aa: ASRTLAGDSGDTQY
v_gene: TRBV7-2; j_gene: TRBJ2-6; CDR3aa: ASSLVRGDGANVLT
v_gene: TRBV27; j_gene: TRBJ1-2; CDR3aa: ASSLSVGRGTSGYT
v_gene: TRBV14; j_gene: TRBJ2-1; CDR3aa: ASSQDLTSGNEQF
v_gene: TRBV27; j_gene: TRBJ1-6; CDR3aa: ASTPEGRQNSPLH
v_gene: TRBV11-2; j_gene: TRBJ1-2; CDR3aa: ASSPRPGQSATHYYGYT
v_gene: TRBV18; j_gene: TRBJ1-2; CDR3aa: ASSPPGGGSYGYT
v_gene: TRBV5-6; j_gene: TRBJ1-1; CDR3aa: ASSLESRGKGPEAF
v_gene: TRBV29-1; j_gene: TRBJ1-2; CDR3aa: SVKFMGGFVYGYT
v_gene: TRBV3-1/TRBV3-2; j_gene: TRBJ1-6; CDR3aa: ASGRWGQDRLPLH
v_gene: TRBV11-1; j_gene: TRBJ2-3; CDR3aa: ASSYRDRNTDTQY
v_gene: TRBV10-3; j_gene: TRBJ2-3; CDR3aa: AISESGLAVEGTQY
v_gene: TRBV19; j_gene: TRBJ2-7; CDR3aa: ASSMVPLAGGEQY
v_gene: TRBV12-2; j_gene: TRBJ2-1; CDR3aa: ATTPEGFGHEQF
v_gene: TRBV10-3; j_gene: TRBJ1-2; CDR3aa: AISEATNYGYT
v_gene: TRBV14; j_gene: TRBJ1-2; CDR3aa: ASSQEINGYT
v_gene: TRBV5-1; j_gene: TRBJ2-1; CDR3aa: ASSLAGNEQF
v_gene: TRBV5-1; j_gene: TRBJ2-7; CDR3aa: ASSTTGLYEQY
v_gene: TRBV2; j_gene: TRBJ2-7; CDR3aa: ASRRLAGAYEQY
v_gene: TRBV28; j_gene: TRBJ2-7; CDR3aa: ASSTDWAGLNYEQY
v_gene: TRBV19; j_gene: TRBJ2-3; CDR3aa: ASSELGSSDTQY
v_gene: TRBV19; j_gene: TRBJ1-4; CDR3aa: ASSYRGTNEKLF
v_gene: TRBV12-3/TRBV12-4; j_gene: TRBJ2-7; CDR3aa: ASSFRNTYEQY
v_gene: TRBV7-9; j_gene: TRBJ2-3; CDR3aa: ASSLELVTQY
v_gene: TRBV27; j_gene: TRBJ2-1; CDR3aa: ASSLSREGVGNEQF
v_gene: TRBV7-8; j_gene: TRBJ1-4; CDR3aa: ASSLDNGHNEKLF
v_gene: TRBV7-3; j_gene: TRBJ2-1; CDR3aa: ASSSKKGGTFDEQF
v_gene: TRBV11-2; j_gene: TRBJ1-3; CDR3aa: ASSLPSGNTIY
v_gene: TRBV7-8; j_gene: TRBJ1-4; CDR3aa: ASSLALGVEGEKLF
v_gene: TRBV6-5; j_gene: TRBJ2-3; CDR3aa: ASSSTRGWADTQY